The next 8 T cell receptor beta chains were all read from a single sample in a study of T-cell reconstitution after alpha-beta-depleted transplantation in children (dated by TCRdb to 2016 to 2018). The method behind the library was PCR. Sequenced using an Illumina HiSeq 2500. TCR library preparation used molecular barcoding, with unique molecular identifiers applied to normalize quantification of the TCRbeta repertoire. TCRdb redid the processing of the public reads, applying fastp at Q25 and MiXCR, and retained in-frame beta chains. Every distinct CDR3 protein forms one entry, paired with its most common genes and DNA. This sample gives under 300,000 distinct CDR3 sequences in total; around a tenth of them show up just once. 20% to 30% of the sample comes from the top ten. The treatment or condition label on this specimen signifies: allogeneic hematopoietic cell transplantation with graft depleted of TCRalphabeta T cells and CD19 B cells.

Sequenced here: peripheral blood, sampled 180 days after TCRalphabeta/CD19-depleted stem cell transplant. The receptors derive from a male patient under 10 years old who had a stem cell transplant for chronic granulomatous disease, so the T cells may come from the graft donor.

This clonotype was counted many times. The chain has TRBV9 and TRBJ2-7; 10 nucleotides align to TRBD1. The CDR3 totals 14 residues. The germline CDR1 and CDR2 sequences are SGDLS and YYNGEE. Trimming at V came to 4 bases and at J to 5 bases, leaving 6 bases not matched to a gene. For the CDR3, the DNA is TGTGCCAGCAGCATTGGGACAGGGGCAGACGAGCAGTACTTC. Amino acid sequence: CASSIGTGADEQYF.

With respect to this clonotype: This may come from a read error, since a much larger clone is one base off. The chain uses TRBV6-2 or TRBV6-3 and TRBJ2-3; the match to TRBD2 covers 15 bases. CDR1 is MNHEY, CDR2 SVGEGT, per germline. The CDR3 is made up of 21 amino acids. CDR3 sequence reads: CASSRPGEHPGLAGGTDTKYF. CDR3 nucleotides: TGTGCCAGCAGTCGCCCAGGCGAGCATCCGGGACTAGCGGGGGGTACAGATACGAAGTATTTT.

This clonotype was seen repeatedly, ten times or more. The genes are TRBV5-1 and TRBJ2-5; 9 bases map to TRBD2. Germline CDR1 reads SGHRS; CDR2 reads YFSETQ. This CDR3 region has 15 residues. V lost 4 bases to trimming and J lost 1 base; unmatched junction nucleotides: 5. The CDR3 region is CASSLLAGVQETQYF. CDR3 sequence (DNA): TGCGCCAGCAGCCTTTTAGCGGGAGTCCAAGAGACCCAGTACTTC. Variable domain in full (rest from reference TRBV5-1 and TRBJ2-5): KAGVTQTPRYLIKTRGQQVTLSCSPISGHRSVSWYQQTPGQGLQFLFEYFSETQRNKGNFPGRFSGRQFSNSRSEMNVSTLELGDSALYLCASSLLAGVQETQYFGPGTRLLVL.

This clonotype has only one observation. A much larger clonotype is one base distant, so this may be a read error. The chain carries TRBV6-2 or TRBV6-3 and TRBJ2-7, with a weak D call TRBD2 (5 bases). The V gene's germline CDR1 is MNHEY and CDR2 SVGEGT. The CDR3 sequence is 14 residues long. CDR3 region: CASVGGGTSCEQYF. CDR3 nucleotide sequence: TGTGCCAGCGTCGGTGGAGGAACCTCCTGCGAGCAGTACTTC.

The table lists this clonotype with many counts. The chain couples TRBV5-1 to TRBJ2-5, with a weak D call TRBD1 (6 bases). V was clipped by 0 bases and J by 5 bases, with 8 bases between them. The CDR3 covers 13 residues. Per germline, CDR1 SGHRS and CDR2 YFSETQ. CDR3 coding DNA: TGCGCCAGCAGCTTGGGGGGGCCGGAGACCCAGTACTTC. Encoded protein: CASSLGGPETQYF.

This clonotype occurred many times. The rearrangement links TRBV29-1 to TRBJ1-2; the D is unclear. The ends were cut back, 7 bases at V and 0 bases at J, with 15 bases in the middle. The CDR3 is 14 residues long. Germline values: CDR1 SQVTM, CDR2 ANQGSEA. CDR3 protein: CSAAMGRPNYGYTF. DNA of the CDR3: TGCAGCGCCGCCATGGGCAGACCTAACTATGGCTACACCTTC.

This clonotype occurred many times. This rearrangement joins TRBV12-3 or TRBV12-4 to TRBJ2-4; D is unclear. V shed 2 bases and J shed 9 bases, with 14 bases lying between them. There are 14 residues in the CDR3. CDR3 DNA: TGTGCCAGCAGTTTATCTACAGTTTTACCCATTCAGTACTTC. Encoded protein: CASSLSTVLPIQYF.

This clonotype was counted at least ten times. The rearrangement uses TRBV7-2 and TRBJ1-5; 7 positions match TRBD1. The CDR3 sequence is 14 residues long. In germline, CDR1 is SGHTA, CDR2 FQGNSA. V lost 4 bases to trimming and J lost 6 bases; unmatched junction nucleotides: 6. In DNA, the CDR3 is TGTGCCAGCAGCTCGGGACAGTTTGGTCAGCCCCAGCATTTT. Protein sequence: CASSSGQFGQPQHF.